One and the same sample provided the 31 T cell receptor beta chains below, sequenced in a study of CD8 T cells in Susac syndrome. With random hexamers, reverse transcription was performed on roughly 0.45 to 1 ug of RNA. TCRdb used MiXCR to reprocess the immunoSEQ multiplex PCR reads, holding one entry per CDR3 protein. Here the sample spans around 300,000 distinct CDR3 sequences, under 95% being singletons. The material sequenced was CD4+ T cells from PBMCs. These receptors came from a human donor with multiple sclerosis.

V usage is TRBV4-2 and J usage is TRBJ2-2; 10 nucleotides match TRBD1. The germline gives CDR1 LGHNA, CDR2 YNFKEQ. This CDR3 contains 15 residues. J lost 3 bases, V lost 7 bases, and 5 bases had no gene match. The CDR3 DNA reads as TGTGCCAGCACCTTCGGACAGGGGGACACCGGGGAGCTGTTTTTT. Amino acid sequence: CASTFGQGDTGELFF.

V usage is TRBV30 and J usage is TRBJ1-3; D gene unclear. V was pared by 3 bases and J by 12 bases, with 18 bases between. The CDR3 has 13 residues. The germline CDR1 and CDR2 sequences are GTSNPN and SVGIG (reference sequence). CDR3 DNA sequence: TGTGCCTGGAGCCCGGGGAGACGTCAAGTCATATATTTT. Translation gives CAWSPGRRQVIYF.

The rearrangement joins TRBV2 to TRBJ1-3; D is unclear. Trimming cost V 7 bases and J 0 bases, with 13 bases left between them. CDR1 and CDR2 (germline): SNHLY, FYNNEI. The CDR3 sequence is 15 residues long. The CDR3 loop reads CASKAWRNSGNTIYF. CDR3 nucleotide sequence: TGTGCCAGCAAGGCTTGGAGAAACTCTGGAAACACCATATATTTT. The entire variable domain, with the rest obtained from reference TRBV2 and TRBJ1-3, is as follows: EPEVTQTPSHQVTQMGQEVILRCVPISNHLYFYWYRQILGQKVEFLVSFYNNEISEKSEIFDDQFSVERPDGSNFTLKIRSTKLEDSAMYFCASKAWRNSGNTIYFGEGSWLTVV.

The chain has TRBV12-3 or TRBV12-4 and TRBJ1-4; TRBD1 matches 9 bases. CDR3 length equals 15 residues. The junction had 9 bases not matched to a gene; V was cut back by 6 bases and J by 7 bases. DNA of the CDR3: TGTGCCAGCAGCGATACAGGGGGCCTGGCTGAAAAACTGTTTTTT. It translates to CASSDTGGLAEKLFF.

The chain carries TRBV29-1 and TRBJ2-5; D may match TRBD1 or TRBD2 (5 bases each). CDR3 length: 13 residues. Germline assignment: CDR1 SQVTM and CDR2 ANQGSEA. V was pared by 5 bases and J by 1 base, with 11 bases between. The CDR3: CSVHRGAQETQYF. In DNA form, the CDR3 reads TGCAGCGTTCATCGGGGCGCCCAAGAGACCCAGTACTTC.

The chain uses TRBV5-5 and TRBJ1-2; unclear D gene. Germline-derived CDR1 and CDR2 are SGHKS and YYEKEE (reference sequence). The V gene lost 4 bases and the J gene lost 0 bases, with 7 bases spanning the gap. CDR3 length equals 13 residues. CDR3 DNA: TGTGCCAGCAGCCCCAATTCTAACTATGGCTACACCTTC. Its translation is CASSPNSNYGYTF.

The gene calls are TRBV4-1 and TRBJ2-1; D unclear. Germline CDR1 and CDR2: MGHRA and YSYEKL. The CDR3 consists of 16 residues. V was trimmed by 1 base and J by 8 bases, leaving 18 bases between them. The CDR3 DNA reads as TGCGCCAGCAGCCAAGTCCTTGGTCCAACAATCCATGAGCAGTTCTTC. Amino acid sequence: CASSQVLGPTIHEQFF.

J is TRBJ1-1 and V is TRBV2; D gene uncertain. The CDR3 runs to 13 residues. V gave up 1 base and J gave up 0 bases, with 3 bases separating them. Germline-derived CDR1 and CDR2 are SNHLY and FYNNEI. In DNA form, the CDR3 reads TGTGCCAGCAGTGAAGATATGAACACTGAAGCTTTCTTT. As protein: CASSEDMNTEAFF.

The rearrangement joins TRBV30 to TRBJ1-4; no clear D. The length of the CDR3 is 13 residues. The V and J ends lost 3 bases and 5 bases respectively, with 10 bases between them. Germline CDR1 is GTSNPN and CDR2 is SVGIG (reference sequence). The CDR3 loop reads CAWSMVQNEKLFF. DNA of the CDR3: TGTGCCTGGAGCATGGTACAGAATGAAAAACTGTTTTTT.

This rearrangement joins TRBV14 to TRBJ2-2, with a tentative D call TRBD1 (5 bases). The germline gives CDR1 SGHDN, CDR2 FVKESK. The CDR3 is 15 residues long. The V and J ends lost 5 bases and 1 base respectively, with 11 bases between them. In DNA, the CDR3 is TGTGCCAGCAGCGTACAGGTGGTGAACACCGGGGAGCTGTTTTTT. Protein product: CASSVQVVNTGELFF. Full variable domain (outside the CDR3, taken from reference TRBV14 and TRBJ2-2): EAGVTQFPSHSVIEKGQTVTLRCDPISGHDNLYWYRRVMGKEIKFLLHFVKESKQDESGMPNNRFLAERTGGTYSTLKVQPAELEDSGVYFCASSVQVVNTGELFFGEGSRLTVL.

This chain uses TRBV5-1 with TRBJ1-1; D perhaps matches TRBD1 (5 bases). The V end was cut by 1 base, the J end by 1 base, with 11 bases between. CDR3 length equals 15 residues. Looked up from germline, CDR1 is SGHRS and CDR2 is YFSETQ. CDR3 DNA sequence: TGCGCCAGCAGCTTGCTCGACAGCCGGAACACTGAAGCTTTCTTT. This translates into CASSLLDSRNTEAFF. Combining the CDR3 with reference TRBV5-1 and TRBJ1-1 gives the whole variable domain KAGVTQTPRYLIKTRGQQVTLSCSPISGHRSVSWYQQTPGQGLQFLFEYFSETQRNKGNFPGRFSGRQFSNSRSEMNVSTLELGDSALYLCASSLLDSRNTEAFFGQGTRLTVV.

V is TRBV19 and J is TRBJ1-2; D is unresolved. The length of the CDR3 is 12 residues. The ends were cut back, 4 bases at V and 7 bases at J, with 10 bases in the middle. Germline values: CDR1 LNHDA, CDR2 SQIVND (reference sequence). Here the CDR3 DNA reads TGTGCCAGTAGTAACGCCTTGAGTGGCTACACCTTC. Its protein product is CASSNALSGYTF.

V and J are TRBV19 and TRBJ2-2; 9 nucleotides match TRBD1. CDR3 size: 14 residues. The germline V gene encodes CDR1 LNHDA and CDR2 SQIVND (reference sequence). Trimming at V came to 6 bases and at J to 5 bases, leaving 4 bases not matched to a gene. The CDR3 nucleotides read TGTGCCAGTAGCCGGACAGGGGTAACCGGGGAGCTGTTTTTT. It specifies CASSRTGVTGELFF.

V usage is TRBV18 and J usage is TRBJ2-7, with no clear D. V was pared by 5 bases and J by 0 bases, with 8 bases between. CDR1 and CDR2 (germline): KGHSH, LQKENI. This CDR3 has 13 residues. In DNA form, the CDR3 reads TGTGCCAGCTCAGTAGACCTCTCCTACGAGCAGTACTTC. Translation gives CASSVDLSYEQYF.

CDR3 amino acids: CASMDGGSGSEGNEQFF. DNA of the CDR3: TGTGCCAGTATGGATGGGGGTAGCGGGAGCGAGGGCAATGAGCAGTTCTTC. J is TRBJ2-1 and V is TRBV19; TRBD2 aligns across 9 bases. This CDR3 has 17 residues. J gave up 6 bases and V 7 bases, and 16 bases lay outside the gene matches. The V gene's germline CDR1 is LNHDA and CDR2 SQIVND (reference sequence).

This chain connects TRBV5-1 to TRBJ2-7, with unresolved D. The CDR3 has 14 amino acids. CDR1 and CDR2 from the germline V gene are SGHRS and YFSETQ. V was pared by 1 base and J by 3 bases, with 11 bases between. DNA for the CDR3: TGCGCCAGCAGCTTGCTTGCCGGAAACTACGAGCAGTACTTC. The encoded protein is CASSLLAGNYEQYF.

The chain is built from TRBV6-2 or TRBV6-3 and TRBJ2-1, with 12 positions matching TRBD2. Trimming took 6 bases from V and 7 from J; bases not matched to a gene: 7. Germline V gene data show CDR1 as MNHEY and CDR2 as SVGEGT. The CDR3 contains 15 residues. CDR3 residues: CASSRTGTSGNEQFF. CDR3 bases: TGTGCCAGCAGCCGTACCGGGACTAGCGGGAATGAGCAGTTCTTC.

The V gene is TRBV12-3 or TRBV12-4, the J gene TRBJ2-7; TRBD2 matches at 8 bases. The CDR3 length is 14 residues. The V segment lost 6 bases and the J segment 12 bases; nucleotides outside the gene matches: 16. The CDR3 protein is CASSPGGVPPLWYF. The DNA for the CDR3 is TGTGCCAGCAGCCCCGGGGGGGTTCCACCCCTGTGGTACTTC.

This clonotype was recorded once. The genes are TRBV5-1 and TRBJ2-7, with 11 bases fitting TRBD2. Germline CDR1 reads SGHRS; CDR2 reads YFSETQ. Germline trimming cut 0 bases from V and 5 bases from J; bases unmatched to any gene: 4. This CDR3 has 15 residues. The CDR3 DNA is TGCGCCAGCAGCTTGGAAACTAGCGGGGGCCACGAGCAGTACTTC. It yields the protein CASSLETSGGHEQYF.

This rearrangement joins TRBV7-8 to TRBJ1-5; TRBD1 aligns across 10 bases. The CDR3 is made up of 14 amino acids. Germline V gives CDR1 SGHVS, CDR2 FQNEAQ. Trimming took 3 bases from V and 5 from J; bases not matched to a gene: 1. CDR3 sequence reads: CASSLGTGDQPQHF. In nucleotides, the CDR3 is TGTGCCAGCAGCTTGGGGACAGGGGATCAGCCCCAGCATTTT.

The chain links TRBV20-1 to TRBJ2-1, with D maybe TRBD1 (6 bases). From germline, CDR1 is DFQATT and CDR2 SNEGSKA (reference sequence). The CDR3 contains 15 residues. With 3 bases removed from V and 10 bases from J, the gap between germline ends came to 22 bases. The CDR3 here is CSASPVPGVSVEQFF. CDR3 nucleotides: TGCAGTGCTAGCCCCGTCCCAGGGGTTTCTGTGGAGCAGTTCTTC.

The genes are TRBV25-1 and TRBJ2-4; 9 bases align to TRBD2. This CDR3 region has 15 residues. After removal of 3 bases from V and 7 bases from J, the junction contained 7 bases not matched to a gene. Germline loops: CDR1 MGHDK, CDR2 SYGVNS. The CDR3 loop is CASSEWAGGPNIQYF. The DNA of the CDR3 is TGTGCCAGCAGTGAGTGGGCGGGGGGGCCCAACATTCAGTACTTC.

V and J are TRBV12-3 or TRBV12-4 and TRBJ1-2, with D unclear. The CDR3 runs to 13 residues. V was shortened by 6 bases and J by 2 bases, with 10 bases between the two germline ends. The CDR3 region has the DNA TGTGCCAGCAGCAAGACCCACAACTATGGCTACACCTTC. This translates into CASSKTHNYGYTF.

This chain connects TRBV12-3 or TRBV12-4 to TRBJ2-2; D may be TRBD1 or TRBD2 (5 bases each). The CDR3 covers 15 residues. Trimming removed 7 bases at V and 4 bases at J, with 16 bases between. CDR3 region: CASTQSGTSTGELFF. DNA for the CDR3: TGTGCCAGCACCCAATCAGGGACCTCCACCGGGGAGCTGTTTTTT.

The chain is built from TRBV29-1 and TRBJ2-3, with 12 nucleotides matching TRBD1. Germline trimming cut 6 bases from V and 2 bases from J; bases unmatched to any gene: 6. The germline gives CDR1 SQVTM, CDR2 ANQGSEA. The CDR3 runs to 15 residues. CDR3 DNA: TGCAGCGTCGCCTTGGGACAGGGGGCCACAGATACGCAGTATTTT. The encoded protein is CSVALGQGATDTQYF.

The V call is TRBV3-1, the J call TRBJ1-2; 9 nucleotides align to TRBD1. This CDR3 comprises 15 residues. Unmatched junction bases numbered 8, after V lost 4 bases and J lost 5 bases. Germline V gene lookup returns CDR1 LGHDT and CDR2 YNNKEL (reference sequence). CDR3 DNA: TGTGCCAGCAGCCGATCGGACAGGGGAGGGTATGGCTACACCTTC. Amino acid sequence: CASSRSDRGGYGYTF.

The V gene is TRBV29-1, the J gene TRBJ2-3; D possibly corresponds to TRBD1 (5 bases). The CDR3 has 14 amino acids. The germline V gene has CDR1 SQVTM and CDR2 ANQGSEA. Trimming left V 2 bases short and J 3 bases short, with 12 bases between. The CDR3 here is CSVETPGLTDTQYF. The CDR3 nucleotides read TGCAGCGTTGAAACCCCAGGGCTGACAGATACGCAGTATTTT.

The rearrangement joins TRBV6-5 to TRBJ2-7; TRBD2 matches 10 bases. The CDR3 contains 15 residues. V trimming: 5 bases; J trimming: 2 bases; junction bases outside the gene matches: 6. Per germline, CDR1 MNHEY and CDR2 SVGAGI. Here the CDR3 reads CASSLLAGGTYEQYF. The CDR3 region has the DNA TGTGCCAGCAGTCTATTAGCGGGGGGCACCTACGAGCAGTACTTC.

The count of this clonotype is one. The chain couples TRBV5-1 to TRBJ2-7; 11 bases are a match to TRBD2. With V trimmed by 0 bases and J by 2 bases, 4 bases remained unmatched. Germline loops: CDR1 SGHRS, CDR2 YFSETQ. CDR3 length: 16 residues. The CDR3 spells CASSLATSGRPYEQYF. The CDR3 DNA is TGCGCCAGCAGCTTGGCCACTAGCGGGAGACCCTACGAGCAGTACTTC. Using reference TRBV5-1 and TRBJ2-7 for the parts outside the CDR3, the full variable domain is KAGVTQTPRYLIKTRGQQVTLSCSPISGHRSVSWYQQTPGQGLQFLFEYFSETQRNKGNFPGRFSGRQFSNSRSEMNVSTLELGDSALYLCASSLATSGRPYEQYFGPGTRLTVT.

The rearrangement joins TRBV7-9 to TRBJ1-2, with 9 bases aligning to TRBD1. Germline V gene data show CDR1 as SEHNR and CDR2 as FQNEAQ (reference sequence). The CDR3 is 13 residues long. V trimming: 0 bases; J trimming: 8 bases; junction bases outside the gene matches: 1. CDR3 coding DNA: TGTGCCAGCAGCTTAGCTACAGGGGGCGGCTACACCTTC. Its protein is CASSLATGGGYTF.

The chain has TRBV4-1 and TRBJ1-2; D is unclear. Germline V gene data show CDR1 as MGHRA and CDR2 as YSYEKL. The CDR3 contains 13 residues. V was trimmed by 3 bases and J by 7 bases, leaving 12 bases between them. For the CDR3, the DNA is TGCGCCAGCAGCCAGATTGGTTCGGCTGGCTACACCTTC. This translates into CASSQIGSAGYTF.